The TCR beta chain described here comes from a study of blood T cells in healthy people across ages. This clonotype was seen a handful of times. Roughly 9.2 milliliters was the volume of peripheral blood drawn from each donor. A second PCR of about 6 to 12 cycles used a sample-barcoded 5' primer and a J-beta primer mix. TCRdb re-called the 5' RACE reads through MiXCR, storing one row per CDR3 protein. Among some 760,000 distinct CDR3 sequences listed, about 25% were seen once. This sample also appeared in a second study, on T cells of mothers and their children.

The clonotype comes from a boy younger than 18 in good health. Sequenced input: blood.

This CDR3 reads CASVASGGQETQYF. The CDR3 nucleotides read TGCGCCAGCGTCGCTAGCGGGGGCCAAGAGACCCAGTACTTC. V and J are TRBV5-1 and TRBJ2-5, with 10 bases fitting TRBD2. The CDR3 loop spans 14 amino acids. Looked up from germline, CDR1 is SGHRS and CDR2 is YFSETQ. Trimming cost V 7 bases and J 1 base; bases outside gene matches: 4.